This TCR beta chain was observed in a study of T cells after yellow fever vaccination. Study findings and constraints: Booster samples showed a return of most primary-vaccination clones (almost 97% CD4, about 88% CD8).

The CDR3 has 14 residues. Germline values: CDR1 SQVTM, CDR2 ANQGSEA. Trimming left V 0 bases short and J 3 bases short, with 10 bases between. TCRdb analysed the 5' RACE reads with MiXCR anew, one entry per CDR3 protein. The sample consists of about 170,000 distinct CDR3 sequences, about 11% of them appearing once. A remark on this clonotype: Its matching antigen is unknown.

This receptor was obtained from a young man who received the YFV17D yellow fever vaccine. Here the sequenced sample was CD8+ T cells sorted from PBMCs, taken 15 days after the yellow fever booster vaccination. The gene calls are TRBV29-1 and TRBJ2-3; D remains ambiguous. This CDR3 is CSVEERIATDTQYF. The CDR3 bases are TGCAGCGTTGAAGAACGCATAGCAACAGATACGCAGTATTTT.